This TCR beta chain was recovered during a study of control samples from healthy donors and cancer patients. TCRdb keeps only in-frame clones here, not all; method: immunoSEQ multiplex PCR. This table has about 150,000 clones, around 86% appearing once. The V end was cut by 5 bases, the J end by 0 bases, with 15 bases between. In germline, CDR1 is MNHEY, CDR2 SVGEGT. The CDR3 runs 16 residues. The sequence was obtained from a man under 40 in good health. The rearrangement joins TRBV6-2 or TRBV6-3 to TRBJ2-3; the D call may be TRBD1 or TRBD2 (6 bases each). The sequenced sample was blood. In DNA form, the CDR3 reads TGTGCCAGCAGTGGGGGGCAGGACCTTAGCACAGATACGCAGTATTTT. Its translation: CASSGGQDLSTDTQYF.